The rows below give T cell receptor beta chains drawn from one sample of a study of T cells in Graves' hyperthyroidism and ophthalmopathy. TCRdb recomputed calls from the multiplex PCR reads with MiXCR, one row per CDR3 protein. The sample includes roughly 240,000 distinct CDR3 sequences, roughly 17% of them seen just once. Sample: blood. The receptors stem from a woman aged 18-29 years with Graves' ophthalmopathy. Both conserved end residues are part of each CDR3. A D gene is named only where the DNA matches it firmly. Rows may omit the clone size; those that give it use once, few, many or a size class.

V,size,D,CDR3
TRBV11-2,.,TRBD2,CASSLDLAGGLYEQYF
TRBV2,many,.,CASSAQGSPSEQYF
TRBV29-1,many,.,CSVEDWGQQYF
TRBV7-9,many,TRBD1,CASSVGTGDQPQHF
TRBV7-2,many,.,CASSLEIGRGEQYF
TRBV2,many,TRBD1,CASSELSGTGVGYEQYF
TRBV20-1,many,.,CSAEGPINYGYTF
TRBV2,many,.,CASSAKGTQYF
TRBV5-1,many,.,CASSPGLSEAFF
TRBV9,.,TRBD2,CASSTLAGGDTGELFF
TRBV7-8,many,.,CASSLGGGTGAEAFF
TRBV3-1,many,.,CASSQDFRHRTTSYNEQFF
TRBV7-6,many,.,CASSLGPGRVGTQYF
TRBV5-1,many,.,CASCREVGNSPLHF
TRBV7-2,few,TRBD1,CASSFQTGSTDTQYF
TRBV6-1,many,.,CASSRDATYTDTQYF
TRBV19,many,.,CASRRWQGDQPQHF
TRBV2,many,.,CASSVPPGEQYF
TRBV12-3/TRBV12-4,.,.,CASTPSRIFTYEQYF
TRBV12-3/TRBV12-4,many,.,CASSFQMNTEAFF
TRBV12-3/TRBV12-4,many,.,CASSPGRSLNEKLFF
TRBV15,few,.,CATSRDDRDSSTDTQYF